The sequence of this T cell receptor (beta chain) was determined in a study of T cell responses to AZD1222 COVID-19 vaccine. Germline V lookup: CDR1 SQVTM, CDR2 ANQGSEA. The CDR3 runs 15 residues. With 5 bases removed from V and 5 bases from J, the gap between germline ends came to 18 bases. Sequenced by immunoSEQ multiplex PCR; TCRdb stores in-frame clones only, minus some. The profile shows about 120,000 clones, 90% of them singletons. The clonotype originates from an adult in good health. The sequencing used peripheral blood, collected on day 0 of MenACWY control vaccination. The rearrangement links TRBV29-1 to TRBJ1-4; D is unresolved. As DNA, the CDR3 is TGCAGCGTTACTCCTCCGGGCGCGGGGAATGAAAAACTGTTTTTT. Protein sequence: CSVTPPGAGNEKLFF. Full variable domain (outside the CDR3, taken from reference TRBV29-1 and TRBJ1-4): SAVISQKPSRDICQRGTSLTIQCQVDSQVTMMFWYRQQPGQSLTLIATANQGSEATYESGFVIDKFPISRPNLTFSTLTVSNMSPEDSSIYLCSVTPPGAGNEKLFFGSGTQLSVL.